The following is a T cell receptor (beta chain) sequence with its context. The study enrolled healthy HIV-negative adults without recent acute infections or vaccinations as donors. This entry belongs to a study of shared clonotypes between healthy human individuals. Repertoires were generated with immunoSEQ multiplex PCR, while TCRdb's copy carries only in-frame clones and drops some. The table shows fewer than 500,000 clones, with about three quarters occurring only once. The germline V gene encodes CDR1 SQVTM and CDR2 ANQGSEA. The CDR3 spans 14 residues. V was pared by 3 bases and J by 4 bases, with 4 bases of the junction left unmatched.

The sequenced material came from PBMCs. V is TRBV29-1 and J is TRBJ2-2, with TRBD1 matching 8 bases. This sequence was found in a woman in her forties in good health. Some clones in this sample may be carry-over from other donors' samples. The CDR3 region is CSVDTGGRTGELFF. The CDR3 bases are TGCAGCGTTGATACAGGGGGACGCACCGGGGAGCTGTTTTTT.